One sample yielded the 18 T cell receptor beta chains listed below, sequenced in a study of T cell repertoires in cytomegalovirus infection. No antigen has been identified for these receptors. TCRdb re-called the reads with MiXCR, one entry per CDR3 protein. The sample carries roughly 200,000 distinct CDR3 sequences, around two fifths recorded once. The sample was CD8+ T cells from cultured PBMCs, taken from culture after CMV antigen stimulation. The source of these receptors is a human donor in good health (CMV status not recorded). Some clones in this sample may be carry-over from other donors' samples.

The gene calls are TRBV15 and TRBJ2-7; TRBD1 matches at 7 bases. Germline V gene lookup returns CDR1 LNHNV and CDR2 YYDKDF (reference sequence). The V and J ends lost 4 bases and 4 bases, in that order; junction bases with no gene match: 10. This CDR3 region has 15 residues. The CDR3 is CATSTSGTDRYEQYF. As DNA, the CDR3 is TGTGCCACCAGCACTTCCGGGACAGATCGATACGAGCAGTACTTC.

CDR3 coding DNA: TGTGCCAGCAGTGCCCGGGACAGACCTTACAATGAGCAGTTCTTC. This gives the protein CASSARDRPYNEQFF. The V and J genes are TRBV12-3 or TRBV12-4 and TRBJ2-1, with 7 positions matching TRBD1. J gave up 4 bases and V 5 bases, and 8 bases lay outside the gene matches. This CDR3 spans 15 amino acids.

This clonotype was detected only a few times. The chain joins TRBV6-8 to TRBJ1-1, with no clear D. The V end was cut by 3 bases, the J end by 1 base, with 6 bases between. CDR1 and CDR2 from the germline V gene are MNHGY and SAAAGT. The CDR3 consists of 13 residues. CDR3 nucleotide sequence: TGTGCCAGCAGTTATGACCGGAACACTGAAGCTTTCTTT. Translation: CASSYDRNTEAFF.

The chain carries TRBV7-2 and TRBJ1-5; tentative D call: TRBD1 (6 bases). Per the germline V gene, CDR1 is SGHTA and CDR2 is FQGNSA. CDR3 length: 14 amino acids. V lost 1 base and J lost 4, with 8 bases in between. The CDR3 DNA is TGTGCCAGCAGCTTAGGGACAGATAATCAGCCCCAGCATTTT. It translates to CASSLGTDNQPQHF.

The rearrangement joins TRBV9 to TRBJ1-4, with D perhaps TRBD1 (6 bases). Germline values: CDR1 SGDLS, CDR2 YYNGEE. Trimming pared 0 bases from V and 5 bases from J, leaving 11 bases between. The CDR3 loop spans 15 amino acids. CDR3 sequence reads: CASSVGGDKNEKLFF. The DNA of the CDR3 is TGTGCCAGCAGCGTAGGGGGGGACAAAAATGAAAAACTGTTTTTT.

The gene calls are TRBV7-9 and TRBJ2-3, with 8 positions matching TRBD2. The CDR3 is made up of 16 amino acids. V trimming: 5 bases; J trimming: 1 base; junction bases outside the gene matches: 8. Germline-derived CDR1 and CDR2 are SEHNR and FQNEAQ (reference sequence). The CDR3 loop reads CASSPEREKGTDTQYF. The CDR3 nucleotides read TGTGCCAGCAGCCCCGAGCGGGAGAAAGGCACAGATACGCAGTATTTT.

The rearrangement uses TRBV2 and TRBJ1-2, with unresolved D. This CDR3 is built from 14 residues. V lost 4 bases, J lost 8 bases, and 17 bases lay in between. Looked up from germline, CDR1 is SNHLY and CDR2 is FYNNEI. The CDR3 DNA follows: TGTGCCAGCAGTGGCCGGACCCCAGGTGGCGGCTACACCTTC. Protein product: CASSGRTPGGGYTF.

The V and J genes are TRBV28 and TRBJ1-4, with D perhaps TRBD1 (6 bases). This CDR3 comprises 16 residues. The germline gives CDR1 MDHEN, CDR2 SYDVKM. Between the trimmed V and J ends, which lost 4 bases and 6 bases, there was a span of 18 bases. DNA of the CDR3: TGTGCCAGCAGTTACCGGCCGGGGGCGGAATATGAAAAACTGTTTTTT. Translation gives CASSYRPGAEYEKLFF.

This rearrangement joins TRBV29-1 to TRBJ2-2, with D perhaps matching TRBD2 (6 bases). With 7 bases removed from V and 3 bases from J, the gap between germline ends came to 12 bases. The V gene's germline CDR1 is SQVTM and CDR2 ANQGSEA. The CDR3 spans 13 residues. The CDR3 DNA is TGCAGCGCCGACGGGACTTACACCGGGGAGCTGTTTTTT. This encodes CSADGTYTGELFF.

The chain couples TRBV29-1 to TRBJ2-7, with TRBD1 identical over 9 bases. The germline V gene has CDR1 SQVTM and CDR2 ANQGSEA. The junction had 8 bases not matched to a gene; V was cut back by 4 bases and J by 7 bases. The CDR3 length is 13 residues. The CDR3 DNA sequence: TGCAGCGTTGTGGGACAGGGATCGAAAGAGCAGTACTTC. Translation: CSVVGQGSKEQYF.

CDR3 sequence (DNA): TGTGCCAGCAGTGACCGGACAGGGGGGACTGAAGCTTTCTTT. As protein: CASSDRTGGTEAFF. J is TRBJ1-1 and V is TRBV6-1, with 10 bases that match TRBD1. Germline V gene sequence: CDR1 MNHNS, CDR2 SASEGT. There are 14 residues in the CDR3. Unmatched junction bases numbered 3, after V lost 3 bases and J lost 5 bases.

V is TRBV27 and J is TRBJ2-5, with TRBD2 matching 10 bases. The CDR3 spans 15 residues. V trimming: 5 bases; J trimming: 5 bases; junction bases outside the gene matches: 8. From germline, CDR1 is MNHEY and CDR2 SMNVEV (reference sequence). For the CDR3, the DNA is TGTGCCAGCAGTGACCCTAGCGGGAGACGCGAGACCCAGTACTTC. This gives the protein CASSDPSGRRETQYF.

The genes are TRBV29-1 and TRBJ2-7; 12 bases are shared with TRBD2. J was trimmed by 5 bases and V by 4 bases; bases with no gene match: 6. Germline V gene sequence: CDR1 SQVTM, CDR2 ANQGSEA. The CDR3 loop spans 14 amino acids. The CDR3 reads CSVGPGLAGNEQYF. CDR3 DNA: TGCAGCGTTGGCCCCGGACTAGCGGGAAACGAGCAGTACTTC.

The chain uses TRBV5-4 and TRBJ2-4, with 8 positions matching TRBD1. CDR1 is SGHNT and CDR2 is YYREEE in the germline V gene (reference sequence). The CDR3 loop spans 15 amino acids. Losses at the gene ends were 3 bases for V and 2 bases for J; bases not matched to a gene: 4. The CDR3 nucleotides read TGTGCCAGCAGCTCCCAGGGGGCGTCCAAAAACATTCAGTACTTC. Translation: CASSSQGASKNIQYF.

CDR3 sequence: CASSLFVGTSRYNEQFF. The CDR3 bases are TGTGCCAGCAGCTTATTCGTAGGGACTAGCCGTTACAATGAGCAGTTCTTC. The chain employs TRBV7-2 and TRBJ2-1; 9 bases are a match to TRBD2. CDR1 is SGHTA and CDR2 is FQGNSA in the germline V gene. The CDR3 loop spans 17 amino acids. Trimming cost V 2 bases and J 4 bases; bases outside gene matches: 9.

The rearrangement joins TRBV28 to TRBJ1-1; a weak D match, TRBD1 (6 bases). Germline loops: CDR1 MDHEN, CDR2 SYDVKM. Deletions cut 4 bases from V and 0 bases from J, with 15 bases between. The CDR3 loop spans 16 amino acids. CDR3 loop: CASSSSATGMNTEAFF. The CDR3 coding sequence is TGTGCCAGCAGTTCATCAGCTACAGGGATGAACACTGAAGCTTTCTTT. Full variable domain (missing parts from reference TRBV28 and TRBJ1-1): DVKVTQSSRYLVKRTGEKVFLECVQDMDHENMFWYRQDPGLGLRLIYFSYDVKMKEKGDIPEGYSVSREKKERFSLILESASTNQTSMYLCASSSSATGMNTEAFFGQGTRLTVV.

V and J are TRBV28 and TRBJ1-1; no definite D call. The CDR3 consists of 12 residues. Deletions cut 5 bases from V and 7 bases from J, with 11 bases between. Germline assignment: CDR1 MDHEN and CDR2 SYDVKM. In DNA, the CDR3 is TGTGCCAGCAGTCCCACCGGAATTGAAGCTTTCTTT. Amino acid sequence: CASSPTGIEAFF.

V gene TRBV7-9 combines with J gene TRBJ1-1; D might be TRBD1 (5 bases). Trimming took off 6 bases at V and 2 bases at J, with 22 bases between the two ends. CDR3 length: 17 residues. Germline values: CDR1 SEHNR, CDR2 FQNEAQ (reference sequence). The CDR3 region has the DNA TGTGCCAGCAGACCCCCTCACGACCGGGACGGAAACACTGAAGCTTTCTTT. It yields the protein CASRPPHDRDGNTEAFF.